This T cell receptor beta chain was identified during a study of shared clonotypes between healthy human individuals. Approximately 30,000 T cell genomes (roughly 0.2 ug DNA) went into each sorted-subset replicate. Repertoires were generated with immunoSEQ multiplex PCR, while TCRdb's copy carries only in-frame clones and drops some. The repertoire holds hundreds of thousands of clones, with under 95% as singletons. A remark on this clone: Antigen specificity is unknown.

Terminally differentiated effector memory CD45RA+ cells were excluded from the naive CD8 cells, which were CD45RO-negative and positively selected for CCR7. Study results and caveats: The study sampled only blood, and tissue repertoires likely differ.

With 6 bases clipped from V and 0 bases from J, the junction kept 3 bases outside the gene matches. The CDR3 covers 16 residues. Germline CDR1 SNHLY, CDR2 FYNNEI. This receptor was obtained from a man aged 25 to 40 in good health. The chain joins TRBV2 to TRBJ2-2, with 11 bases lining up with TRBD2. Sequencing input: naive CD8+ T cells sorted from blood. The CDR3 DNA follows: TGTGCCAGCAGGAAGGGACTAGCGGCGAACACCGGGGAGCTGTTTTTT. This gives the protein CASRKGLAANTGELFF.